This paragraph reports one T cell receptor (beta chain). The CDR3 sequence is 15 residues long. The V segment lost 1 base and the J segment 3 bases; nucleotides outside the gene matches: 3. The germline V gene has CDR1 SGHRS and CDR2 YFSETQ. The data stem from a study of T cell responses to AZD1222 COVID-19 vaccine. Repertoires were generated with immunoSEQ multiplex PCR, while TCRdb's copy carries only in-frame clones and drops some. The data show approximately 150,000 clones, roughly 91% seen once. This TCR came from an adult who received the AZD1222 COVID-19 vaccine. The chain is built from TRBV5-1 and TRBJ2-7; 11 bases fit TRBD2. The specimen was peripheral blood, collected 28 days after the second AZD1222 dose. CDR3 sequence: CASSLWGTSGYEQYF. The DNA for the CDR3 is TGCGCCAGCAGCTTGTGGGGGACTAGCGGCTACGAGCAGTACTTC.